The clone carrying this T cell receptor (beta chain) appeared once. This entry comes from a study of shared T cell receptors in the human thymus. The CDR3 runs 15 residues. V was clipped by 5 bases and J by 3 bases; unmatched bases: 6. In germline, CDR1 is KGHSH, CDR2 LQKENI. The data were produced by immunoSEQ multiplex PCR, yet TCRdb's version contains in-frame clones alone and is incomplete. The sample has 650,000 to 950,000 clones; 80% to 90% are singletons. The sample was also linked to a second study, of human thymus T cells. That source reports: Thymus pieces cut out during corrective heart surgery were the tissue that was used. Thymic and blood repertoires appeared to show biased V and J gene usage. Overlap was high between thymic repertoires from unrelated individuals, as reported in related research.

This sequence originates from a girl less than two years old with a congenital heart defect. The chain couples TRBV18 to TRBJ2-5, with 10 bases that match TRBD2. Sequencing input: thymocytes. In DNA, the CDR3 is TGTGCCAGCTCAGCCAGCGGGGGGGAGAAAGAGACCCAGTACTTC. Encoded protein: CASSASGGEKETQYF.